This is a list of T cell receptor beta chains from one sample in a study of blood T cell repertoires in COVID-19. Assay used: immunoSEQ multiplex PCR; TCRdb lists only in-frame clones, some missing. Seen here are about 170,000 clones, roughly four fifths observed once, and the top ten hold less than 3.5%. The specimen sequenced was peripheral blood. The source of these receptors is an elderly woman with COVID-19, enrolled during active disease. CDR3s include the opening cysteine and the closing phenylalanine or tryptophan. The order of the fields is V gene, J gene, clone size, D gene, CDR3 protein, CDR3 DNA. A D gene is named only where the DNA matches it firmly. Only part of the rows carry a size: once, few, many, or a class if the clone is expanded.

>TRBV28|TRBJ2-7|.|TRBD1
CASSFPYRGEYEQYF
TGTGCCAGCAGTTTCCCATACAGGGGGGAGTACGAGCAGTACTTC
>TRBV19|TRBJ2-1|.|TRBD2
CASSIGVLGLAGLEQFF
TGTGCCAGTAGTATAGGAGTCCTCGGACTAGCGGGACTAGAGCAGTTCTTC
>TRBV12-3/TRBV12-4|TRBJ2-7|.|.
CASSDSQRNEQYF
TGTGCCAGCAGTGATTCCCAGCGGAACGAGCAGTACTTC
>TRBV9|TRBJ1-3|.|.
CASSVDEGFSGNTIYF
TGTGCCAGCAGCGTAGACGAGGGATTCTCTGGAAACACCATATATTTT
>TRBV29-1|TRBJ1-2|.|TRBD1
CSVEEGQGVHYGYTF
TGCAGCGTTGAGGAAGGACAGGGGGTACATTATGGCTACACCTTC
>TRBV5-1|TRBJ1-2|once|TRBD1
CASSSRGQGGGYTF
TGCGCCAGCAGCTCGCGGGGACAGGGAGGTGGCTACACCTTC
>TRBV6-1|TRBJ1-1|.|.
CASKLTGTNTEAFF
TGTGCCAGCAAACTAACAGGAACGAACACTGAAGCTTTCTTT
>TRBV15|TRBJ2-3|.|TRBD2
CATSPGLAESTDTQYF
TGTGCCACCAGCCCGGGACTAGCGGAAAGCACAGATACGCAGTATTTT
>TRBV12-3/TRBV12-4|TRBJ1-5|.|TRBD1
CASSLQGGQPQHF
TGTGCCAGCAGTCTACAGGGGGGTCAGCCCCAGCATTTT
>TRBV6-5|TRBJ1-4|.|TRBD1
CASSPGTANEKLFF
TGTGCCAGCAGCCCCGGGACAGCCAATGAAAAACTGTTTTTT
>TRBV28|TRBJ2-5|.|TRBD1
CASRNRDRVWETQYF
TGTGCCAGCAGAAACCGGGACAGGGTATGGGAGACCCAGTACTTC
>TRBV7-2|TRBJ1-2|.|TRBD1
CASSNDRGQGYTF
TGTGCCAGCAGCAACGACAGGGGGCAGGGCTACACCTTC
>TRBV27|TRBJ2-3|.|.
CAISRFGGPSGDTQYF
TGTGCCATCTCCCGGTTCGGGGGGCCCTCCGGAGATACGCAGTATTTT
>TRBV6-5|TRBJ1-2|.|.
CASSYVDSLYGYTF
TGTGCCAGCAGTTACGTTGACAGCCTATATGGCTACACCTTC
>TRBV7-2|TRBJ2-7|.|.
CASSPLREQYF
TGTGCCAGCAGCCCCCTACGTGAGCAGTACTTC
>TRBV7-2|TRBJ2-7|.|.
CASTPLASVSYEQYF
TGTGCCAGCACCCCCTTGGCTAGCGTTTCCTACGAGCAGTACTTC
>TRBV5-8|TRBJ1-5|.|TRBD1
CASSRDRDSNQPQHF
TGTGCCAGCAGCAGGGACAGAGATAGCAATCAGCCCCAGCATTTT
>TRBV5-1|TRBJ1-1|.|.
CASSLFPGTEAFF
TGCGCCAGCAGCTTGTTCCCGGGGACTGAAGCTTTCTTT
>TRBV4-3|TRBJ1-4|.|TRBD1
CASSHPTGTGGAGEKLFF
TGCGCCAGCAGCCACCCTACCGGGACAGGGGGCGCAGGGGAAAAACTGTTTTTT
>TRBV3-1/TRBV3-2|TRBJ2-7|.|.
CASSHQVREQYF
TGTGCCAGCAGCCACCAGGTGCGCGAGCAGTACTTC
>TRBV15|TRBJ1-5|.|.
CATRAKGSGQPQHF
TGTGCCACCAGAGCGAAGGGGTCGGGTCAGCCCCAGCATTTT
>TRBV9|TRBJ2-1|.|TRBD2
CASSVASGSFNEQFF
TGTGCCAGCAGCGTAGCCAGCGGGAGTTTCAATGAGCAGTTCTTC
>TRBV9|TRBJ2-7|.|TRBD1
CASSETGGAGYEQYF
TGTGCCAGCAGCGAAACAGGGGGCGCGGGTTACGAGCAGTACTTC
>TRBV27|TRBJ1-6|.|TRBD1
CASSLFRTGGVSPLHF
TGTGCCAGCAGTTTATTCCGGACAGGGGGCGTCTCACCCCTCCACTTT
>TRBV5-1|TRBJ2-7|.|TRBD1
CASSPPPPGGLRGYEQYF
TGCGCCAGCAGCCCACCCCCTCCAGGGGGCCTAAGGGGATACGAGCAGTACTTC
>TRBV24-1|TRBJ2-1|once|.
CATSDFPSVAEQFF
TGTGCCACCAGTGATTTTCCTAGCGTCGCTGAGCAGTTCTTC
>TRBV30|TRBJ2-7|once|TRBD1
CAWSGTGLYEQYF
TGTGCCTGGAGTGGGACAGGGCTCTACGAGCAGTACTTC
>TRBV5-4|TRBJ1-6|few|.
CASRAERGTPLHF
TGTGCCAGCAGGGCCGAGAGAGGAACACCCCTCCACTTT
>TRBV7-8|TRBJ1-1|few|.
CASSLARVMAEAFF
TGTGCCAGCAGCTTAGCCAGGGTTATGGCTGAAGCTTTCTTT
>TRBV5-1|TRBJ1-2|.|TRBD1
CASSSRTGDYGYTF
TGCGCCAGCAGCAGCCGGACAGGAGACTATGGCTACACCTTC
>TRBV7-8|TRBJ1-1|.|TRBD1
CASSLNTGETEAFF
TGTGCCAGCAGCTTAAACACAGGGGAAACTGAAGCTTTCTTT
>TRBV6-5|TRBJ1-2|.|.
CASTAQGRDGYTF
TGTGCCAGCACCGCCCAGGGTCGCGATGGCTACACCTTC
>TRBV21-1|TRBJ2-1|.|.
CASSIRLSYNEQFF
TGTGCCAGCAGCATTAGACTAAGTTACAATGAGCAGTTCTTC
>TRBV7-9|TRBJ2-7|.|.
CASSILGGSGEQYF
TGTGCCAGCAGCATTCTCGGGGGATCGGGGGAGCAGTACTTC
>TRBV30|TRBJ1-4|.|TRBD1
CAWSGRTGVEKLFF
TGTGCCTGGAGTGGGAGGACAGGGGTGGAAAAACTGTTTTTT
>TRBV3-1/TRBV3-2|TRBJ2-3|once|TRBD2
CASSRLAGRQNTDTQYF
TGTGCCAGCAGCCGGCTAGCGGGTAGACAGAACACAGATACGCAGTATTTT
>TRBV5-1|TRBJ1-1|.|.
CASSLQGTEAFF
TGCGCCAGCAGTTTGCAGGGCACTGAAGCTTTCTTT
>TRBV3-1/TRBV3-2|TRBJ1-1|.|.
CASSHHARETEAFF
TGTGCCAGCAGCCACCATGCCCGGGAGACTGAAGCTTTCTTT
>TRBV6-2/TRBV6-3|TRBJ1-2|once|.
CASSYSIDYGYTF
TGTGCCAGCAGTTACTCCATAGACTATGGCTACACCTTC
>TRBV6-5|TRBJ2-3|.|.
CASRGPTDTQYF
TGTGCCAGCAGGGGGCCAACAGATACGCAGTATTTT
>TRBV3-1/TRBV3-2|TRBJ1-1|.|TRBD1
CASSTGDTEAFF
TGTGCCAGCAGCACAGGGGACACTGAAGCTTTCTTT
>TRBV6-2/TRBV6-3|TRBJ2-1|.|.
CASSYFRDIYNEQFF
TGTGCCAGCAGTTACTTCCGGGACATCTACAATGAGCAGTTCTTC
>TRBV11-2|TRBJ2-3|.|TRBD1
CASSPLQGAPGTDTQYF
TGTGCCAGCAGCCCATTACAGGGGGCGCCCGGCACAGATACGCAGTATTTT
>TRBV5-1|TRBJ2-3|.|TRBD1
CASSFGQGATDTQYF
TGCGCCAGCAGCTTCGGACAGGGGGCCACAGATACGCAGTATTTT
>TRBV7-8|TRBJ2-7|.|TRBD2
CASRTRGRAYEQYF
TGTGCCAGCAGGACACGGGGGAGGGCCTACGAGCAGTACTTC
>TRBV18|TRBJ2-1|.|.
CASSLSGYNEQFF
TGTGCCAGCTCACTCTCAGGGTACAATGAGCAGTTCTTC
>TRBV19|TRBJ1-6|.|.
CASSIVQGMGYNSPLHF
TGTGCCAGTAGTATCGTCCAGGGGATGGGGTATAATTCACCCCTCCACTTT
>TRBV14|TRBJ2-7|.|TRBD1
CASSGQVTYEQYF
TGTGCCAGCAGCGGACAGGTAACCTACGAGCAGTACTTC
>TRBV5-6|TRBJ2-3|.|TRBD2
CASSHTSGTEDTQYF
TGTGCCAGCAGCCATACTAGCGGGACGGAAGATACGCAGTATTTT
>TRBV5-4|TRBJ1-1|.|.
CASSLGLGRSTEAFF
TGTGCCAGCAGCTTGGGCTTAGGGAGGAGCACTGAAGCTTTCTTT
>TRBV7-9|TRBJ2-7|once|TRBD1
CASSLYQQTGSYF
TGTGCCAGCAGCCTATACCAACAGACAGGGAGCTACTTC
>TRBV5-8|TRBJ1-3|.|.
CASSLFLGAAGNTIYF
TGTGCCAGCAGCTTGTTTTTGGGGGCAGCTGGAAACACCATATATTTT
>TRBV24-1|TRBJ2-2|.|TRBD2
CATSDSGRRGTNTGELFF
TGTGCCACCAGTGATTCGGGCCGGCGGGGGACGAACACCGGGGAGCTGTTTTTT
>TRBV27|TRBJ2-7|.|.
CASRWTAASYEQYF
TGTGCCAGCAGATGGACAGCAGCTTCCTACGAGCAGTACTTC
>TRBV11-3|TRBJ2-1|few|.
CASSLEEGAEQFF
TGTGCCAGCAGCTTAGAAGAGGGAGCTGAGCAGTTCTTC
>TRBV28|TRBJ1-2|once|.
CASSLSAREGYGYTF
TGTGCCAGCAGTTTATCAGCCAGGGAGGGATATGGCTACACCTTC
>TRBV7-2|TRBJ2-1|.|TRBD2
CASSLASSGSVYNEQFF
TGTGCCAGCAGCTTAGCATCCAGCGGGAGTGTATACAATGAGCAGTTCTTC